This paragraph reports one T cell receptor (beta chain). This specimen comes from a study of blood T cell repertoires in COVID-19. Data came from immunoSEQ multiplex PCR; TCRdb stores just in-frame clones and leaves some out. The sample includes approximately 150,000 clones, about 80% of them seen just once. CDR1 and CDR2 (germline): SQVTM, ANQGSEA. Trimming pared 4 bases from V and 9 bases from J, leaving 13 bases between. CDR3 length equals 12 residues. The chain has TRBV29-1 and TRBJ2-1, with D maybe TRBD2 (6 bases). The sample taken for sequencing was peripheral blood. The receptor was derived from a man in his sixties or seventies who had recovered from COVID-19. This CDR3 is CSVVTSPFEQFF. The CDR3 nucleotides read TGCAGCGTTGTTACTAGCCCCTTTGAGCAGTTCTTC.